A single sample gave rise to the 18 T cell receptor beta chains below, sequenced in a study of OX40 agonist ivuxolimab in advanced cancers. Data came from immunoSEQ multiplex PCR; TCRdb stores just in-frame clones and leaves some out. The table lists 90,000 to 100,000 clones, roughly 91% of them singletons. The sample was CD4+ or CD8+ T cells sorted from blood, taken in a trial of the OX40 agonist ivuxolimab. The receptors shown here come from an adult with an advanced solid tumor such as melanoma, head and neck, liver or kidney cancer.

This chain connects TRBV18 to TRBJ1-4, with D perhaps matching TRBD1 (5 bases). This CDR3 is 14 amino acids long. Per germline, CDR1 KGHSH and CDR2 LQKENI. V was trimmed by 5 bases and J by 5 bases, leaving 12 bases between them. The DNA of the CDR3 is TGTGCCAGCTCAATCGCAGGGATAAATGAAAAACTGTTTTTT. The encoded protein is CASSIAGINEKLFF.

The V and J genes are TRBV5-8 and TRBJ2-7, with D possibly being TRBD1 (5 bases). V lost 4 bases and J 1 base, leaving 18 bases between the germline ends. Germline lookup yields CDR1 SGHTS and CDR2 YDEGEE. CDR3 size: 16 residues. The CDR3 is CASSQVKGRGSYEQYF. The CDR3 DNA follows: TGTGCCAGCAGCCAAGTAAAGGGAAGGGGTTCCTACGAGCAGTACTTC.

The chain recombines TRBV10-2 with TRBJ2-2, with TRBD2 as a possible D gene (5 bases). The CDR3 is 12 amino acids. Germline assignment: CDR1 WSHSY and CDR2 SAAADI. V was cut by 5 bases and J by 5 bases, with 6 bases left in between. CDR3 coding DNA: TGCGCCAGCAGTTGGAGGACCGGGGAGCTGTTTTTT. This encodes CASSWRTGELFF.

The genes are TRBV7-2 and TRBJ1-5; weak D call: TRBD1 (5 bases). The V end lost 4 bases, the J end lost 6 bases, and 13 bases lay between the germline ends. The CDR3 loop spans 14 amino acids. The germline gives CDR1 SGHTA, CDR2 FQGNSA. The chain's CDR3 is CASSSGGVTQPQHF. The DNA of the CDR3 is TGTGCCAGCAGCTCCGGGGGGGTGACTCAGCCCCAGCATTTT.

This clone was seen a few times. The chain employs TRBV6-6 and TRBJ1-2, with TRBD1 matching over 7 bases. The CDR3 loop spans 14 amino acids. Per germline, CDR1 MNHNY and CDR2 SVGAGI (reference sequence). V shed 4 bases and J 6 bases; nucleotides not matched to a gene: 8. In DNA, the CDR3 is TGTGCCAGCAGTTCTAGGGACAGCCGGGATGGCTACACCTTC. As protein: CASSSRDSRDGYTF.

This clone is a singleton in its sample. V and J are TRBV18 and TRBJ2-1; D possibly corresponds to TRBD1 (6 bases). Germline V gene lookup returns CDR1 KGHSH and CDR2 LQKENI. The CDR3 runs to 15 residues. V lost 5 bases to trimming and J lost 12 bases, with 23 bases between them. The CDR3 reads CASSAQPSMGARQFF. The CDR3 DNA is TGTGCCAGCTCAGCTCAACCGAGCATGGGGGCGCGGCAGTTCTTC.

The rearrangement links TRBV7-6 to TRBJ2-7; 7 bases match TRBD2. V was pared by 6 bases and J by 3 bases, with 5 bases of the junction left unmatched. CDR3 size: 13 residues. Germline V gene sequence: CDR1 SGHVS, CDR2 FNYEAQ. The CDR3 DNA reads TGTGCCAGCAGTGGGAGGGGACGCTACGAGCAGTACTTC. Protein product: CASSGRGRYEQYF.

The genes are TRBV19 and TRBJ2-1; TRBD2 agrees at 12 bases. V lost 7 bases to trimming and J lost 6 bases; unmatched junction nucleotides: 4. The germline gives CDR1 LNHDA, CDR2 SQIVND (reference sequence). The CDR3 spans 14 residues. CDR3 bases: TGTGCCAGTACCCTACTAGCGGGAGGCAATGAGCAGTTCTTC. Amino acid sequence: CASTLLAGGNEQFF.

The chain has TRBV5-8 and TRBJ2-3; D is unresolved. This CDR3 is built from 12 residues. CDR1 is SGHTS and CDR2 is YDEGEE in the germline V gene. Trimming pared 3 bases from V and 0 bases from J, leaving 2 bases between. CDR3: CASSSSTDTQYF. The CDR3 coding sequence is TGTGCCAGCAGCTCTAGCACAGATACGCAGTATTTT.

The V gene is TRBV7-2, the J gene TRBJ2-7, with TRBD2 matching over 7 bases. The CDR3 length is 15 residues. The germline CDR1 and CDR2 sequences are SGHTA and FQGNSA. The V gene end was trimmed by 5 bases and the J gene end by 6 bases; junction bases not matched to a gene: 13. The CDR3 sequence is CASSEPGLSRGEQYF. The DNA for the CDR3 is TGTGCCAGCAGCGAACCGGGACTAAGCCGGGGCGAGCAGTACTTC. Full variable domain (missing parts from reference TRBV7-2 and TRBJ2-7): GAGVSQSPSNKVTEKGKDVELRCDPISGHTALYWYRQSLGQGLEFLIYFQGNSAPDKSGLPSDRFSAERTGGSVSTLTIQRTQQEDSAVYLCASSEPGLSRGEQYFGPGTRLTVT.

This chain joins TRBV28 and TRBJ2-7, with TRBD2 identical over 8 bases. The CDR3 has 13 residues. V was clipped by 7 bases and J by 6 bases; unmatched bases: 8. Germline V gives CDR1 MDHEN, CDR2 SYDVKM. In DNA, the CDR3 is TGTGCCAGCACCGACACACTAGCGGCCGAGCAGTACTTC. It yields the protein CASTDTLAAEQYF.

The CDR3 DNA reads TGTGCCAGCAGTGAAAAAGTGTCGGGACAGGGGCCCAGAAGGCACACCTTC. Translating it yields CASSEKVSGQGPRRHTF. The J gene is TRBJ1-2, the V gene TRBV6-1; 10 bases map to TRBD1. The CDR3 is made up of 17 amino acids. V dropped 2 bases and J dropped 12; count of bases not matched to a gene: 18. The V gene's germline CDR1 is MNHNS and CDR2 SASEGT.

This CDR3 reads CASSVGLPGGSYNEQFF. CDR3 bases: TGTGCCAGCAGCGTAGGGTTACCGGGTGGCTCCTACAATGAGCAGTTCTTC. The chain combines TRBV9 with TRBJ2-1, with D unclear. The CDR3 extends over 17 amino acids. V shed 0 bases and J shed 0 bases, with 13 bases lying between them. Germline-derived CDR1 and CDR2 are SGDLS and YYNGEE.

The V and J genes are TRBV5-1 and TRBJ1-1, with TRBD1 matching over 9 bases. V was pared by 5 bases and J by 4 bases, with 9 bases of the junction left unmatched. This CDR3 contains 15 residues. CDR1 and CDR2 from the germline V gene are SGHRS and YFSETQ. CDR3 region: CASSDTGGVITEAFF. CDR3 coding DNA: TGCGCCAGCAGTGACACAGGGGGCGTGATCACTGAAGCTTTCTTT.

The V and J genes are TRBV18 and TRBJ2-3, with D possibly TRBD1 on 6 matching bases. The germline CDR1 and CDR2 sequences are KGHSH and LQKENI. The CDR3 has 16 amino acids. V lost 3 bases to trimming and J lost 2 bases, with 15 bases between them. CDR3 sequence (DNA): TGTGCCAGCTCACCCCCGGGACACCTATCCACAGATACGCAGTATTTT. Its protein product is CASSPPGHLSTDTQYF.

A single count supports this clone. V and J are TRBV5-1 and TRBJ2-5; D is possibly TRBD1 (6 bases). The CDR3 consists of 12 residues. V dropped 3 bases and J dropped 5 bases, with 8 bases sitting between them. In germline, CDR1 is SGHRS, CDR2 YFSETQ. CDR3 loop: CASSSQGETQYF. Written as DNA, the CDR3 is TGCGCCAGCAGCTCCCAGGGGGAGACCCAGTACTTC.

V usage is TRBV2 and J usage is TRBJ2-1; D is undetermined. The CDR3 is 14 amino acids. CDR1 SNHLY and CDR2 FYNNEI come from the germline V gene. The V end was cut by 3 bases, the J end by 1 base, with 7 bases between. CDR3 region: CASSDLGSYNEQFF. The DNA for the CDR3 is TGTGCCAGCAGTGACCTAGGTTCCTACAATGAGCAGTTCTTC.

This chain uses TRBV28 with TRBJ2-5, with no clear D. The CDR3 runs to 16 residues. CDR1 and CDR2 (germline): MDHEN, SYDVKM. V lost 0 bases to trimming and J lost 3 bases, with 14 bases between them. CDR3 residues: CASSLWGRSSEETQYF. The DNA of the CDR3 is TGTGCCAGCAGTTTATGGGGTAGGAGCAGTGAAGAGACCCAGTACTTC.